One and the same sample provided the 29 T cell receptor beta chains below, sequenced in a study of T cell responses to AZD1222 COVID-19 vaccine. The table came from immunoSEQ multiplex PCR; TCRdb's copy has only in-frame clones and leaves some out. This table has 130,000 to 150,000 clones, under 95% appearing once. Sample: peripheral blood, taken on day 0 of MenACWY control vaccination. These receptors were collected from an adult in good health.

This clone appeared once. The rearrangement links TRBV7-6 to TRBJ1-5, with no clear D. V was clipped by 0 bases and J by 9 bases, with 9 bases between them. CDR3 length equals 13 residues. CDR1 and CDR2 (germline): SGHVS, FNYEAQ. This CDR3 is CASSLAQFRPQHF. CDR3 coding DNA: TGTGCCAGCAGCTTAGCACAGTTTAGGCCCCAGCATTTT. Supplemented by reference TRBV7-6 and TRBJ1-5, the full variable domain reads GAGVSQSPRYKVTKRGQDVALRCDPISGHVSLYWYRQALGQGPEFLTYFNYEAQQDKSGLPNDRFSAERPEGSISTLTIQRTEQRDSAMYRCASSLAQFRPQHFGDGTRLSIL.

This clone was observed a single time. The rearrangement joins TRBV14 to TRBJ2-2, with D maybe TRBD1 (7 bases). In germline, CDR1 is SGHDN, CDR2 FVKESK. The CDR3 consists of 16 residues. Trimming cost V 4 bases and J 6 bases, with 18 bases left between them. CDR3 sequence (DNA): TGTGCCAGCAGCCCCTCAGGCAGGGGGGCCGCCGGGGAGCTGTTTTTT. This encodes CASSPSGRGAAGELFF.

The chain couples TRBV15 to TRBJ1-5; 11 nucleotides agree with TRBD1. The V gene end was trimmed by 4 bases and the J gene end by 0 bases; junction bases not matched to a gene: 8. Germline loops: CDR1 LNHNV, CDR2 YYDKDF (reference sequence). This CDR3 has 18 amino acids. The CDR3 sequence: CATSTPGTGGYSNQPQHF. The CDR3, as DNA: TGTGCCACCAGCACCCCAGGGACAGGGGGATATAGCAATCAGCCCCAGCATTTT.

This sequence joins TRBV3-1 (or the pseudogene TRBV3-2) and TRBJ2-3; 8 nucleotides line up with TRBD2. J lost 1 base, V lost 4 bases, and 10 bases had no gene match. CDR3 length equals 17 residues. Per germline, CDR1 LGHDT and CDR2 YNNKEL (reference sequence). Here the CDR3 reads CASSRILSRGGTDTQYF. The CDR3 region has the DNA TGTGCCAGCAGCCGAATCCTATCGCGGGGGGGCACAGATACGCAGTATTTT.

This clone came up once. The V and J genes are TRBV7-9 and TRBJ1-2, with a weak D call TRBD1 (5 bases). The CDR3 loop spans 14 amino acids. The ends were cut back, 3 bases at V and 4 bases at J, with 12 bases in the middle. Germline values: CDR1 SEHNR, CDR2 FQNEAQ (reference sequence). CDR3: CASSLRGDSYGYTF. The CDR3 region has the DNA TGTGCCAGCAGCTTGAGAGGGGATAGCTATGGCTACACCTTC. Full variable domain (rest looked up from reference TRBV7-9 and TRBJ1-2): DTGVSQNPRHKITKRGQNVTFRCDPISEHNRLYWYRQTLGQGPEFLTYFQNEAQLEKSRLLSDRFSAERPKGSFSTLEIQRTEQGDSAMYLCASSLRGDSYGYTFGSGTRLTVV.

The CDR3 loop reads CASSTRSGSTNEQFF. CDR3 nucleotide sequence: TGTGCCAGCTCAACCAGGTCCGGGAGTACGAATGAGCAGTTCTTC. This rearrangement joins TRBV6-5 to TRBJ2-1; possibly TRBD2 for D (6 bases). This CDR3 contains 15 residues. From germline, CDR1 is MNHEY and CDR2 SVGAGI. Trimming shortened V by 8 bases and J by 7 bases, and 21 bases separated the two germline ends.

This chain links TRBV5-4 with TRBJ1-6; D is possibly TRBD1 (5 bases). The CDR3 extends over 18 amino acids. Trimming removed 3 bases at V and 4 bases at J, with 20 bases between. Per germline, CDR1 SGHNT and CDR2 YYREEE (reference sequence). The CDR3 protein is CASSSTLTGRGYNSPLHF. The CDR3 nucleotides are TGTGCCAGCAGCTCTACCCTTACAGGTCGGGGGTATAATTCACCCCTCCACTTT.

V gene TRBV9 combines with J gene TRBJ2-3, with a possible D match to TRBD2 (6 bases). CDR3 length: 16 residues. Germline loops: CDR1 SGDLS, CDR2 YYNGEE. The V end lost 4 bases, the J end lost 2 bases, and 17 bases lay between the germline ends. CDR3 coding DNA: TGTGCCAGCAGCCCAAGAGGCGCGGGATTCACAGATACGCAGTATTTT. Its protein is CASSPRGAGFTDTQYF.

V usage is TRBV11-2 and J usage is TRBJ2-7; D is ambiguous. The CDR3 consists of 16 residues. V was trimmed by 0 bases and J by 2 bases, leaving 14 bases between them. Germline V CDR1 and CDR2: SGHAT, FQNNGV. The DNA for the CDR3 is TGTGCCAGCAGCTTAGATCGGCCAAATCCTACCTACGAGCAGTACTTC. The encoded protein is CASSLDRPNPTYEQYF.

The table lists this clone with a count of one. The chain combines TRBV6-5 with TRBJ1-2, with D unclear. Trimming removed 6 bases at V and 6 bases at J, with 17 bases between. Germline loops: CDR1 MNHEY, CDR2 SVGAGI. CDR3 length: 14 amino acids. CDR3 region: CASSGLGGENGYTF. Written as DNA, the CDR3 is TGTGCCAGCAGCGGTCTGGGAGGAGAGAATGGCTACACCTTC.

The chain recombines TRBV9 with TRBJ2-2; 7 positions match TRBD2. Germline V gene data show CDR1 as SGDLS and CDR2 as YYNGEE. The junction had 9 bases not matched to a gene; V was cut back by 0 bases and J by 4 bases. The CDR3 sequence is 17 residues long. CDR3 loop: CASSVAPGLRLTGELFF. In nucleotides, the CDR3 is TGTGCCAGCAGCGTAGCTCCGGGACTACGACTCACCGGGGAGCTGTTTTTT.

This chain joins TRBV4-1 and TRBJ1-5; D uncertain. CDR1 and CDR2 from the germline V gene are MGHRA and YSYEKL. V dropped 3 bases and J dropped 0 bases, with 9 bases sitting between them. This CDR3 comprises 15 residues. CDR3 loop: CASSHDTVSNQPQHF. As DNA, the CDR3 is TGCGCCAGCAGCCATGATACAGTTAGCAATCAGCCCCAGCATTTT.

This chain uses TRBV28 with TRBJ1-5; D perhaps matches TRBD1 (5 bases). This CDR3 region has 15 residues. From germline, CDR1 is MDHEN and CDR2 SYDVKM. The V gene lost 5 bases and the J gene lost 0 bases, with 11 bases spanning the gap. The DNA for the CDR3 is TGTGCCAGCAGTCCCGGGGGACCTAGCAATCAGCCCCAGCATTTT. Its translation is CASSPGGPSNQPQHF.

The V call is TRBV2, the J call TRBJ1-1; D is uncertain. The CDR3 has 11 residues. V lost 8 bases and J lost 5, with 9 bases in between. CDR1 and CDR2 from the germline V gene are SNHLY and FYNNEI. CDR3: CASCRTTEAFF. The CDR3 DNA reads TGTGCCAGCTGCAGAACGACTGAAGCTTTCTTT.

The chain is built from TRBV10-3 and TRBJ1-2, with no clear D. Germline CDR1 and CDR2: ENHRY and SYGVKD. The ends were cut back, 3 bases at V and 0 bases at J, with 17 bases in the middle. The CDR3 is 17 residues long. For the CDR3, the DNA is TGTGCCATCAGTGACCCTAGGCCTACGTTAGCTAACTATGGCTACACCTTC. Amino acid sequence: CAISDPRPTLANYGYTF.

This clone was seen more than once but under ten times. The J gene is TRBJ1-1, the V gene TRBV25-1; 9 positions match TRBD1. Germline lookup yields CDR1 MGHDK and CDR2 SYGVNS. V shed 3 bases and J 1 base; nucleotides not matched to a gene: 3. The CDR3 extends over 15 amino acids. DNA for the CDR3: TGTGCCAGCAGTGATCGGACAGGGGCGAACACTGAAGCTTTCTTT. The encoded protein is CASSDRTGANTEAFF.

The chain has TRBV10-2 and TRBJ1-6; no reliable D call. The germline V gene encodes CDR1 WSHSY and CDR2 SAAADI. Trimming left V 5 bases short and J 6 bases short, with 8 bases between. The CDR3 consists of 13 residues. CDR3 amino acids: CASSQQFNSPLHF. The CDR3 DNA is TGCGCCAGCAGTCAACAATTTAATTCACCCCTCCACTTT.

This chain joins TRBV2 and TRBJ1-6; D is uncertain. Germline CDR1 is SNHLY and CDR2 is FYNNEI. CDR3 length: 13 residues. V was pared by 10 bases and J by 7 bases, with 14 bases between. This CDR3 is CATGEGENSPLHF. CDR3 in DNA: TGTGCCACAGGTGAGGGTGAGAATTCACCCCTCCACTTT.

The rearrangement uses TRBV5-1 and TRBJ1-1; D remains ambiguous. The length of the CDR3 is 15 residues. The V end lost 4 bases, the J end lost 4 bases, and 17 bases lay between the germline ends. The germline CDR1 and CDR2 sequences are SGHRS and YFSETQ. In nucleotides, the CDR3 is TGCGCCAGCAGCCCCGAGGGTGGAGTAATCACTGAAGCTTTCTTT. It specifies CASSPEGGVITEAFF.

CDR3 coding DNA: TGTGCCAGTAGTATTCAAGGGTTCAGCAATCAGCCCCAGCATTTT. Protein: CASSIQGFSNQPQHF. The rearrangement links TRBV19 to TRBJ1-5; D is unclear. This CDR3 has 15 amino acids. Trimming took off 3 bases at V and 1 base at J, with 10 bases between the two ends. Germline assignment: CDR1 LNHDA and CDR2 SQIVND (reference sequence).

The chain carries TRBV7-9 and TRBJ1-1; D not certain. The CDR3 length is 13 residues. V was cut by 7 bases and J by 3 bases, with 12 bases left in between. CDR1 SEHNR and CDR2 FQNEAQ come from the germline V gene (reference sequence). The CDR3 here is CASTPVRYTEAFF. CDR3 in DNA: TGTGCCAGCACCCCAGTAAGGTACACTGAAGCTTTCTTT.

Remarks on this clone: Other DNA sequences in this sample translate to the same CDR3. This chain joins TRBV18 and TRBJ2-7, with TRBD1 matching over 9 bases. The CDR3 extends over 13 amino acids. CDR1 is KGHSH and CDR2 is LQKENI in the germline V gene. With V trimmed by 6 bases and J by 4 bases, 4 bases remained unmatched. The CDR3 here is CASSPGTGYEQYF. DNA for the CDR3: TGTGCCAGCTCCCCCGGGACAGGGTACGAGCAGTACTTC.

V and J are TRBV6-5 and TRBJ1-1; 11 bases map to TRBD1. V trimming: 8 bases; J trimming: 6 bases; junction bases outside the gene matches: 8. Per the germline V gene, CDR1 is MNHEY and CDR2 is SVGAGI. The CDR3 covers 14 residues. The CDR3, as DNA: TGTGCCAGCCACGGGGGACAGGGGGAAGCTGAAGCTTTCTTT. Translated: CASHGGQGEAEAFF.

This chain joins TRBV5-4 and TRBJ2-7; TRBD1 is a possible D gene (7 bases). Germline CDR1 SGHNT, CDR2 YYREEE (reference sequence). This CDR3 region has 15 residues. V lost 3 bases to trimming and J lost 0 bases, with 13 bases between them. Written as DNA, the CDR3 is TGTGCCAGCAGCTCAGGGGGGTTGAGCTCCTACGAGCAGTACTTC. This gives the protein CASSSGGLSSYEQYF.

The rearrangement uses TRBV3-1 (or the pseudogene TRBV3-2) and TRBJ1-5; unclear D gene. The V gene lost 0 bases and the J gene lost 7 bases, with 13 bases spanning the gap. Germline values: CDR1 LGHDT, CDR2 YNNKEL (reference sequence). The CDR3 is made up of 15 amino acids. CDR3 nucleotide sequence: TGTGCCAGCAGCCAAGACGACGGCTCAGGACAGCCCCAGCATTTT. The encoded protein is CASSQDDGSGQPQHF.

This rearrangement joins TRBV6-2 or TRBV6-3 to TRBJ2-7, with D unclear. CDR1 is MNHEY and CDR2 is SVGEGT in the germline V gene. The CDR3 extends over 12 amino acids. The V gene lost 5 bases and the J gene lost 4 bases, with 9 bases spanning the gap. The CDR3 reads CASSLSRYEQYF. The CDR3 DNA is TGTGCCAGCAGTCTCTCGAGGTACGAGCAGTACTTC.

The CDR3 reads CASSERTGQNEKLFF. Here the CDR3 DNA reads TGTGCCAGCAGCGAGCGGACAGGACAGAATGAAAAACTGTTTTTT. The V call is TRBV5-6, the J call TRBJ1-4; 7 bases agree with TRBD1. Unmatched junction bases numbered 8, after V lost 4 bases and J lost 5 bases. The CDR3 extends over 15 amino acids. The germline V gene encodes CDR1 SGHDT and CDR2 YYEEEE.

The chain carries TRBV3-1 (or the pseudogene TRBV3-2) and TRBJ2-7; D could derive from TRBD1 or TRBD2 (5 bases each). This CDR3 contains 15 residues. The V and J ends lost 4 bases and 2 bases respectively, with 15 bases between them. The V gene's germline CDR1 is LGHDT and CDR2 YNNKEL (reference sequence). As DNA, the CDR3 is TGTGCCAGCAGCCGAACTCGGGACCGAACCTACGAGCAGTACTTC. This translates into CASSRTRDRTYEQYF.

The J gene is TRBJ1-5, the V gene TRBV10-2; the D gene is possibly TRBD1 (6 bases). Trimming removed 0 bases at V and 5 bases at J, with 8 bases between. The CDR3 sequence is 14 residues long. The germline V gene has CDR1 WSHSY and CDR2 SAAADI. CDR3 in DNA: TGCGCCAGCAGTGAGTCAGGGGGGGATCAGCCCCAGCATTTT. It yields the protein CASSESGGDQPQHF.